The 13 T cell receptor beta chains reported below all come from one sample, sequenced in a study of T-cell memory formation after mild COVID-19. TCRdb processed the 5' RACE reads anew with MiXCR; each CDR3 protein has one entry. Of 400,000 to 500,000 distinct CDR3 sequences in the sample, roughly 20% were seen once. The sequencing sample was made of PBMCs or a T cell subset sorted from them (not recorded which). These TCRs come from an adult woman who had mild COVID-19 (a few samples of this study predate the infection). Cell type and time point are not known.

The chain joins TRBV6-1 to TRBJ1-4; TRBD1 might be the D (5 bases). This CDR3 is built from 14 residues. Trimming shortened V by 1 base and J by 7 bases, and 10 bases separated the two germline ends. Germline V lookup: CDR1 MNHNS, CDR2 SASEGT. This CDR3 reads CASSEVQVTEKLFF. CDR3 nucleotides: TGTGCCAGCAGTGAAGTACAGGTCACTGAAAAACTGTTTTTT.

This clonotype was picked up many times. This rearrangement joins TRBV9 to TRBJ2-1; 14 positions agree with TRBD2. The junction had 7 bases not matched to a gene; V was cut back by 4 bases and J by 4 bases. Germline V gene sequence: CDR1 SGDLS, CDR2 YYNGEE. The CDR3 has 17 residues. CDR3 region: CASSTGLAGGRYNEQFF. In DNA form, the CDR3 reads TGTGCCAGCAGCACCGGACTAGCGGGAGGAAGATACAATGAGCAGTTCTTC.

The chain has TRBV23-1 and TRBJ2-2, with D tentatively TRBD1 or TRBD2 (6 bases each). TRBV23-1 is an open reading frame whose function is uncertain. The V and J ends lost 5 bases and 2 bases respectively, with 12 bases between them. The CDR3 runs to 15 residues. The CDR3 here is CASSGGRLNTGELFF. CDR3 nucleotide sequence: TGCGCCAGCAGTGGGGGGCGGCTCAACACCGGGGAGCTGTTTTTT.

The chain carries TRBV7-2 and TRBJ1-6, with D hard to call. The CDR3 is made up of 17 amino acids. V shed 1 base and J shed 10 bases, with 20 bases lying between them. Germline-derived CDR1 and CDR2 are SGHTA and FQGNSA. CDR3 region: CASSLVGRAPPGSPLHF. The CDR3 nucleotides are TGTGCCAGCAGCTTAGTCGGGAGGGCCCCTCCGGGATCACCCCTCCACTTT.

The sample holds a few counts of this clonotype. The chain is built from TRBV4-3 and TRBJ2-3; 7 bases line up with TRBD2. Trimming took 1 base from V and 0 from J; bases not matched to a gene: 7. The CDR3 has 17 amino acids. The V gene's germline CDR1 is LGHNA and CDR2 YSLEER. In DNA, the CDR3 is TGCGCCAGCAGCCAAGTTCTAGCGGCACTTAGCACAGATACGCAGTATTTT. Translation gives CASSQVLAALSTDTQYF.

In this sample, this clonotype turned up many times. The CDR3 DNA follows: TGTGCCAGCAGCTTAGCGGCTAGTTCTCGATACGAGCAGTACTTC. It codes for CASSLAASSRYEQYF. The rearrangement uses TRBV7-9 and TRBJ2-7; D call uncertain. V gave up 0 bases and J gave up 4 bases, with 13 bases separating them. The length of the CDR3 is 15 residues. CDR1 and CDR2 from the germline V gene are SEHNR and FQNEAQ (reference sequence). The whole variable domain, filled in from reference TRBV7-9 and TRBJ2-7, reads DTGVSQNPRHKITKRGQNVTFRCDPISEHNRLYWYRQTLGQGPEFLTYFQNEAQLEKSRLLSDRFSAERPKGSFSTLEIQRTEQGDSAMYLCASSLAASSRYEQYFGPGTRLTVT.

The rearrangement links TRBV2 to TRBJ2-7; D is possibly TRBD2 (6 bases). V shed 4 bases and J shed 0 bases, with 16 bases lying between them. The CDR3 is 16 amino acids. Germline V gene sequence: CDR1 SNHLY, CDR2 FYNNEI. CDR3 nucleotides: TGTGCCAGCAGTGTTGGGGGGAACCTAGCCTCCTACGAGCAGTACTTC. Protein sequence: CASSVGGNLASYEQYF.

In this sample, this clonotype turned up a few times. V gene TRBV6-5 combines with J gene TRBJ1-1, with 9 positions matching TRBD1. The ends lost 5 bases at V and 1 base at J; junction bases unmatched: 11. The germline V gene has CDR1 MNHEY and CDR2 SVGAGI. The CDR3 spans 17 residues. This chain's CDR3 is CASSHGPGQGGNTEAFF. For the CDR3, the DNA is TGTGCCAGCAGTCACGGCCCGGGACAGGGAGGGAACACTGAAGCTTTCTTT.

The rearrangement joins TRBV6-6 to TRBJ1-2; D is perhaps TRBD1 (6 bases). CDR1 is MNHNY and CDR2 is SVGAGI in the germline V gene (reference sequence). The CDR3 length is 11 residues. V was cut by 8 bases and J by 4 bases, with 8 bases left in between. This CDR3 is CASLDSYGYTF. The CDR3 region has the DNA TGTGCCAGCCTGGACAGCTATGGCTACACCTTC.

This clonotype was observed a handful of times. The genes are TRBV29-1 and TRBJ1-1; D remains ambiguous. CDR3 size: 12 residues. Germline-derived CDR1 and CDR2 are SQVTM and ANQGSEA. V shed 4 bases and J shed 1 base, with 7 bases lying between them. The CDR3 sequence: CSVVWGNTEAFF. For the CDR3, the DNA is TGCAGCGTTGTTTGGGGGAACACTGAAGCTTTCTTT.

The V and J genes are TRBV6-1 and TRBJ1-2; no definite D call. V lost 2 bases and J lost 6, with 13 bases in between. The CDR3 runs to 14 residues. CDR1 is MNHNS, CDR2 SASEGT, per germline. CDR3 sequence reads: CASSELGGMDGYTF. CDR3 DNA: TGTGCCAGCAGTGAACTGGGAGGGATGGATGGCTACACCTTC.

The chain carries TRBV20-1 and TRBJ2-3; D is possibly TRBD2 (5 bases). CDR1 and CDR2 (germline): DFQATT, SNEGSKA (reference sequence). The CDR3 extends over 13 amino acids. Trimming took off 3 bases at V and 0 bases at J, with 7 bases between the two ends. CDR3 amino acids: CSASGDSTDTQYF. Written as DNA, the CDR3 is TGCAGTGCTAGCGGGGATAGCACAGATACGCAGTATTTT.

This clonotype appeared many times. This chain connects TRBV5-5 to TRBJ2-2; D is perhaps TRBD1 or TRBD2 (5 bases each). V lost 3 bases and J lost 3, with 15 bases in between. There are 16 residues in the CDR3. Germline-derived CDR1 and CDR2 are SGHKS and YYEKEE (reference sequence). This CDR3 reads CASSSQGASDTGELFF. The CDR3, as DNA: TGTGCCAGCAGCTCCCAGGGAGCCTCTGACACCGGGGAGCTGTTTTTT.